The subject of this entry is one TCR beta chain. As yet, its antigen is unknown. These data originate in a study of T cell responses to AZD1222 COVID-19 vaccine. The germline V and J ends were trimmed by 3 bases and 5 bases, with 17 bases remaining between them. Germline V gene data show CDR1 as SEHNR and CDR2 as FQNEAQ (reference sequence). This CDR3 comprises 15 residues. Study findings and constraints: In a largely white British group with more females than males, clonal diversity was possibly underestimated. Only a handful of AZD1222 recipients tested seropositive at baseline. Breadth and depth of Spike-specific TCRs rose after two AZD1222 doses.

TCRdb's copy holds only in-frame clones and misses some; the assay was immunoSEQ multiplex PCR. The sample shows 140,000 or so clones, around nine tenths of them seen only once. Sequencing was performed on peripheral blood, taken on day 0 of AZD1222 vaccination. The chain carries TRBV7-9 and TRBJ2-7; D is perhaps TRBD2 (7 bases). This TCR was recovered from an adult in good health. The CDR3 sequence is CASSFRRGDMDEQYF. Here the CDR3 DNA reads TGTGCCAGCAGCTTCCGACGGGGGGACATGGACGAGCAGTACTTC.